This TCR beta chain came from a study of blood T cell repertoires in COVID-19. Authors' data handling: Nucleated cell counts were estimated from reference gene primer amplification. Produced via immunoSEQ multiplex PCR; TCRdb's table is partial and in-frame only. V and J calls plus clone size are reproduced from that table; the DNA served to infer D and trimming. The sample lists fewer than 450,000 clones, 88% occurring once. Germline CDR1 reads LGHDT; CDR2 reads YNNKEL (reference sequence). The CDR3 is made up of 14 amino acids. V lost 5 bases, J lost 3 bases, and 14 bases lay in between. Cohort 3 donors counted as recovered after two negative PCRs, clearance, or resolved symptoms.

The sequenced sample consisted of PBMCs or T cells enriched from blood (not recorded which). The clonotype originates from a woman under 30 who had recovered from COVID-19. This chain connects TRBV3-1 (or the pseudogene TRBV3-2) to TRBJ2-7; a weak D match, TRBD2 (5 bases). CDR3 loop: CASSGSAGYYEQYF. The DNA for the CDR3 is TGTGCCAGCAGCGGAAGTGCGGGTTACTACGAGCAGTACTTC.